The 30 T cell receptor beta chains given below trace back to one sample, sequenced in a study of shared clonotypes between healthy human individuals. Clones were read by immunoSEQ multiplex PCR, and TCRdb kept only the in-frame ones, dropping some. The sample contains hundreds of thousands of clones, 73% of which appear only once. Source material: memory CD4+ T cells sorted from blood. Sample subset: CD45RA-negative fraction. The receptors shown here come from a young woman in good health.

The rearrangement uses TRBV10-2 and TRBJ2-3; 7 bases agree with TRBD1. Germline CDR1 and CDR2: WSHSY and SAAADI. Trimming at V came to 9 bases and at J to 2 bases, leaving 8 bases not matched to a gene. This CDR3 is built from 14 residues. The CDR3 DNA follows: TGCGCCAGTTCGAAACAGGGGAACACAGATACGCAGTATTTT. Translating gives CASSKQGNTDTQYF.

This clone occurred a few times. The CDR3 bases are TGTGCCAGCAGCGTAGATCCTAGCGGGAGCAATGAGCAGTTCTTC. Its protein product is CASSVDPSGSNEQFF. V usage is TRBV9 and J usage is TRBJ2-1; TRBD2 agrees at 10 bases. Germline V CDR1 and CDR2: SGDLS, YYNGEE. The CDR3 contains 15 residues. With V trimmed by 0 bases and J by 6 bases, 3 bases remained unmatched.

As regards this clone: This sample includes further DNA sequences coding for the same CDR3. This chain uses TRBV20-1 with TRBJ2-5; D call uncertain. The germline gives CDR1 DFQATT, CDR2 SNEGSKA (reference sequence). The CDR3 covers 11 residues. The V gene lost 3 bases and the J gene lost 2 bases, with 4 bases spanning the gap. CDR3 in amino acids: CSASQQETQYF. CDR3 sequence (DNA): TGCAGTGCTAGCCAGCAAGAGACCCAGTACTTC.

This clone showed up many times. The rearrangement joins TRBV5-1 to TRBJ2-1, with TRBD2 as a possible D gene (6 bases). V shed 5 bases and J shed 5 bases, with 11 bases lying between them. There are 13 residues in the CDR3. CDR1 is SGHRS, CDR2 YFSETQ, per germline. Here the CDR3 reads CASSAGGDNEQFF. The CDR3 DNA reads TGCGCCAGCAGTGCCGGGGGTGACAATGAGCAGTTCTTC.

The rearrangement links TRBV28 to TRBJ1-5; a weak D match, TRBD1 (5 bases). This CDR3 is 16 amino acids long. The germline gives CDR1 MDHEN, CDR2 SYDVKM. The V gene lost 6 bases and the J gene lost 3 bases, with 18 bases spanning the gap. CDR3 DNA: TGTGCCAGCAGCTCCCGGGGCAGGCCGTTCAATCAGCCCCAGCATTTT. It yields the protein CASSSRGRPFNQPQHF.

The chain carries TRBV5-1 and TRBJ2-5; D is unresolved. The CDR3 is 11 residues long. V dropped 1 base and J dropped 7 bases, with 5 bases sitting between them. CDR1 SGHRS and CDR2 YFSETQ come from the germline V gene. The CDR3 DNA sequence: TGCGCCAGCAGCTTGTCGACGACCCAGTACTTC. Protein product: CASSLSTTQYF.

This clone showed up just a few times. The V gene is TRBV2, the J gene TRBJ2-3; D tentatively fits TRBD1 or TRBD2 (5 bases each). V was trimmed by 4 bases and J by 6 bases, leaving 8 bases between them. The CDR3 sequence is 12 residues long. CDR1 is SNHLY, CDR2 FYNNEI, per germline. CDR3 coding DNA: TGTGCCAGCAGTGGGGGGTCGGATACGCAGTATTTT. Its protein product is CASSGGSDTQYF.

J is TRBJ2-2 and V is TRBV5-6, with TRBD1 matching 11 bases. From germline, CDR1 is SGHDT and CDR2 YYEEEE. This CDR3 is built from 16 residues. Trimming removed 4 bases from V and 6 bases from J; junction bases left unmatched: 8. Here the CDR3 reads CASSGGQGDLSGELFF. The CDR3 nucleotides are TGTGCCAGCAGCGGGGGACAGGGGGACTTGTCCGGGGAGCTGTTTTTT.

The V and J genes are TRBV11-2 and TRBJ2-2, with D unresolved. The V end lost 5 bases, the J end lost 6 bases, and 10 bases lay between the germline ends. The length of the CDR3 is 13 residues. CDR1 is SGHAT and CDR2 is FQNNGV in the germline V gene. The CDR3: CASSPSWSGELFF. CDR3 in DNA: TGTGCCAGCAGCCCAAGCTGGTCCGGGGAGCTGTTTTTT.

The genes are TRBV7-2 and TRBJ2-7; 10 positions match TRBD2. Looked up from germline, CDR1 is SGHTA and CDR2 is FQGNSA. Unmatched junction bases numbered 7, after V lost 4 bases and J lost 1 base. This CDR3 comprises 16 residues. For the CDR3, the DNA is TGTGCCAGCAGCTACGATTGGACTAGCGGATCCTACGAGCAGTACTTC. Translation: CASSYDWTSGSYEQYF.

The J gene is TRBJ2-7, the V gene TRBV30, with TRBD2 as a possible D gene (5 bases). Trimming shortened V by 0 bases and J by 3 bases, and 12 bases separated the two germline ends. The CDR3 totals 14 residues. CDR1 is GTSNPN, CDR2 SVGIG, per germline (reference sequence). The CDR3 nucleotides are TGTGCCTGGAGTGTCTCGGGGAGAAGCTACGAGCAGTACTTC. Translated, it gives CAWSVSGRSYEQYF.

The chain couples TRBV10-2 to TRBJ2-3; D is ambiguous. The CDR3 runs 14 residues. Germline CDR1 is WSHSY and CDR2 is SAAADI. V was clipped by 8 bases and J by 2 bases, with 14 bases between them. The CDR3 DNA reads TGCGCCAGCCGCGATCCGAGTCACACAGATACGCAGTATTTT. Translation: CASRDPSHTDTQYF.

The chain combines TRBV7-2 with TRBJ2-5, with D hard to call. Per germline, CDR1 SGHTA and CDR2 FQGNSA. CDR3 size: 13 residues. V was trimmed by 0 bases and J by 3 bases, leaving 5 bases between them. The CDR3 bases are TGTGCCAGCAGCTTAGCTGTAAAAGAGACCCAGTACTTC. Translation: CASSLAVKETQYF.

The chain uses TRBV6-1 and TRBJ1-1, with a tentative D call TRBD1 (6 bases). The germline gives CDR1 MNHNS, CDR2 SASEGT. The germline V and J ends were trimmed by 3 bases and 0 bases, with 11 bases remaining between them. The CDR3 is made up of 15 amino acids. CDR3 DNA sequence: TGTGCCAGCAGTGAGAACAGGGTTATGAACACTGAAGCTTTCTTT. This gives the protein CASSENRVMNTEAFF.

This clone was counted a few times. CDR3 bases: TGTGCCAGCCAATCCTTAGGGGGGGGACATTACGAGCAGTACTTC. This sequence encodes CASQSLGGGHYEQYF. The gene calls are TRBV27 and TRBJ2-7; maybe TRBD2 (7 bases). CDR1 MNHEY and CDR2 SMNVEV come from the germline V gene (reference sequence). With 8 bases removed from V and 4 bases from J, the gap between germline ends came to 21 bases. The CDR3 has 15 amino acids.

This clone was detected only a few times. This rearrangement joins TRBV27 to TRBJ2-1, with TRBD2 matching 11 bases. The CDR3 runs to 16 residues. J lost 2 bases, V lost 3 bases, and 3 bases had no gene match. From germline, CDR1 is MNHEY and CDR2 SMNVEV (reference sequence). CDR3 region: CASSFGSGRAYNEQFF. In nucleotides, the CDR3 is TGTGCCAGCAGTTTTGGTAGCGGGAGGGCCTACAATGAGCAGTTCTTC.

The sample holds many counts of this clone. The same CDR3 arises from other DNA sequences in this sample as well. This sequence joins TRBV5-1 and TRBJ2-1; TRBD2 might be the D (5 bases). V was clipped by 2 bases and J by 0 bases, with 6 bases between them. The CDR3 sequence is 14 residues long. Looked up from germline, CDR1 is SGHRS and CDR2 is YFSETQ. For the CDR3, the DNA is TGCGCCAGCAGCTTCGGGAACTCCTACAATGAGCAGTTCTTC. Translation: CASSFGNSYNEQFF.

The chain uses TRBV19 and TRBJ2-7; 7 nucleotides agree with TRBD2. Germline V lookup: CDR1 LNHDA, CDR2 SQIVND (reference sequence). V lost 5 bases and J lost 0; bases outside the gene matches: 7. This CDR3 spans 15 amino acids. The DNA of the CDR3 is TGTGCCAGTAGTCCCTGGGGAGGGGTCTCCTACGAGCAGTACTTC. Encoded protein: CASSPWGGVSYEQYF.

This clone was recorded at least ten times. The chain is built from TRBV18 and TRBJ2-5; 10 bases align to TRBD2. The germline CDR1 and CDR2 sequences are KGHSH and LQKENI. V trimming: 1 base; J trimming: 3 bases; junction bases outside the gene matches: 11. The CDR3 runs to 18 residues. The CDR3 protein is CASSPRFTSGNIKETQYF. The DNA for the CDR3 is TGTGCCAGCTCACCACGCTTTACTAGCGGGAACATAAAAGAGACCCAGTACTTC.

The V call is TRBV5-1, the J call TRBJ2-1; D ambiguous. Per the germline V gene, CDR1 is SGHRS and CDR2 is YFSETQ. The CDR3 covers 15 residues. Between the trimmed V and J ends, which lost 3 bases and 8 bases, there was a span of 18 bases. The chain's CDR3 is CASSSMATEWHEQFF. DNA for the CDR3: TGCGCCAGCAGCTCGATGGCCACTGAGTGGCATGAGCAGTTCTTC.

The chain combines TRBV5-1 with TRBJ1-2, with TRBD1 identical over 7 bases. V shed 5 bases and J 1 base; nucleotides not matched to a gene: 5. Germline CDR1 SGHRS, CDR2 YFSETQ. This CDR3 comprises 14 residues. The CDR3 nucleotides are TGCGCCAGCAGTACAGGACAGGTTAACTATGGCTACACCTTC. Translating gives CASSTGQVNYGYTF.

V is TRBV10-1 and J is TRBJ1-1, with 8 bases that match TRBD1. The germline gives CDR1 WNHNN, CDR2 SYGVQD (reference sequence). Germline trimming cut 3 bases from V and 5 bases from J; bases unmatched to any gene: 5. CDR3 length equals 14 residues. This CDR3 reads CASSERQGSTEAFF. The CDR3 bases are TGCGCCAGCAGTGAACGACAGGGGTCGACTGAAGCTTTCTTT.

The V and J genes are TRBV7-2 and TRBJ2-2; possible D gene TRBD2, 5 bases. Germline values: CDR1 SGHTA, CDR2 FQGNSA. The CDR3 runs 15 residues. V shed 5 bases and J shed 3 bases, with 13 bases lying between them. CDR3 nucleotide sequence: TGTGCCAGCAGCCAGCGAGGGTCCGACACCGGGGAGCTGTTTTTT. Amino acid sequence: CASSQRGSDTGELFF.

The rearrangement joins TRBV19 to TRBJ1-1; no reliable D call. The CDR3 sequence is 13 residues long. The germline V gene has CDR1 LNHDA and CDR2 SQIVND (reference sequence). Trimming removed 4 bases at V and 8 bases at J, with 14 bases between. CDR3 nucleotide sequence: TGTGCCAGTAGTACGGCCCCGGACCGCGAAGCTTTCTTT. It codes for CASSTAPDREAFF.

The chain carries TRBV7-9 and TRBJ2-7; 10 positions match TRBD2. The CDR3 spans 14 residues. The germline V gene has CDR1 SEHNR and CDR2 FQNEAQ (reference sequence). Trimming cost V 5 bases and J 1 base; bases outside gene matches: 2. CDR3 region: CASSRLAGSYEQYF. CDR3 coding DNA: TGTGCCAGCAGCAGACTAGCGGGTTCCTACGAGCAGTACTTC.

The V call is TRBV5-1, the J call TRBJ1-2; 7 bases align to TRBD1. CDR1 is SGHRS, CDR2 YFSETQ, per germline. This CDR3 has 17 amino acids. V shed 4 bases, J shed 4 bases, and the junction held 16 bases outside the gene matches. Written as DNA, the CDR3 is TGCGCCAGCAGCCTCACCCCACAGGGGACCACCTTCTATGGCTACACCTTC. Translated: CASSLTPQGTTFYGYTF.

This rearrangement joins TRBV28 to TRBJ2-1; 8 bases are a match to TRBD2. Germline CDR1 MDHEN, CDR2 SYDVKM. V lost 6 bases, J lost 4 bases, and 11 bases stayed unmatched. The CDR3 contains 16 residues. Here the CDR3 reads CASRRGAGGLYNEQFF. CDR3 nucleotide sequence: TGTGCCAGCAGACGGGGGGCGGGAGGTCTATACAATGAGCAGTTCTTC.

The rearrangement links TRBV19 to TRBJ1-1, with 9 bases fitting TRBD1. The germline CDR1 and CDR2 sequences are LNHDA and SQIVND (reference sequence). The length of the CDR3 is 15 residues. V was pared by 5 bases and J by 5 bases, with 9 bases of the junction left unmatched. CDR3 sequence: CASSSYRGPGTEAFF. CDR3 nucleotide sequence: TGTGCCAGTAGTTCTTACAGGGGGCCGGGGACTGAAGCTTTCTTT.

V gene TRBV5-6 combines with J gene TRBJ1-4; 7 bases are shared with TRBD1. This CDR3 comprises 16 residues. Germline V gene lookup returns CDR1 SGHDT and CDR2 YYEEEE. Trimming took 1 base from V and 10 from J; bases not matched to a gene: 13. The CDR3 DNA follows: TGTGCCAGCAGCTTGTTGGCAGGGGGTCAGGGAGGAAAACTGTTTTTT. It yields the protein CASSLLAGGQGGKLFF.

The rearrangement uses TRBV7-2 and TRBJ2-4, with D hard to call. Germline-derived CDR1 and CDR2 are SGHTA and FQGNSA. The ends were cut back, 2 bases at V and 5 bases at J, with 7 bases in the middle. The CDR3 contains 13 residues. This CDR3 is CASSLSYENIQYF. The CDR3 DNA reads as TGTGCCAGCAGCTTAAGTTACGAAAACATTCAGTACTTC.